The clone carrying this T cell receptor beta chain was observed many times. One junction end disagrees with the germline gene, perhaps due to a read error. Germline CDR1 SSHAT, CDR2 FNYEAQ (reference sequence). The length of the CDR3 is 13 residues. Amplified TCR beta CDR3 regions derived from RNA transcripts. Researchers ran a first-round RT-PCR on the TCR CDR3 using the HTBI primer set. TCRdb used MiXCR to reprocess the multiplex PCR reads, holding one entry per CDR3 protein. The sample has 400,000 to 600,000 distinct CDR3 sequences; around 20% are singletons. This sample was included in a study of T cells in Graves' hyperthyroidism and ophthalmopathy.

This clonotype was sampled from a man between 18 and 35 years old with Graves' hyperthyroidism. The sequenced material came from blood. The V and J genes are TRBV7-7 and TRBJ2-7; D is unresolved. The CDR3 loop reads CASSPSDSYEQYF. The CDR3 nucleotides are TGTGCTAGCAGCCCCAGTGACTCCTACGAGCAGTACTTC. The variable domain in full, completed from reference TRBV7-7 and TRBJ2-7, reads GAGVSQSPRYKVTKRGQDVTLRCDPISSHATLYWYQQALGQGPEFLTYFNYEAQPDKSGLPSDRFSAERPEGSISTLTIQRTEQRDSAMYRCASSPSDSYEQYFGPGTRLTVT.